This T cell receptor (beta chain) came from a study of T cell repertoires in cytomegalovirus infection. The CDR3 loop spans 15 amino acids. V lost 3 bases, J lost 3 bases, and 12 bases lay in between. Germline assignment: CDR1 LNHDA and CDR2 SQIVND (reference sequence). This clonotype was counted between two and nine times. TCRdb re-called the reads through MiXCR, storing one row per CDR3 protein. The sample holds approximately 260,000 distinct CDR3 sequences, over 15% seen once. This receptor was taken from a human donor in good health (CMV status not recorded). Some clones in this sample may be carry-over from other donors' samples. The source material was CD8+ T cells from PBMCs. The J gene is TRBJ2-1, the V gene TRBV19, with unresolved D. The CDR3 DNA reads as TGTGCCAGTAGTATGACCCCCGTTGACTACAATGAGCAGTTCTTC. It specifies CASSMTPVDYNEQFF.